This is a list of T cell receptor beta chains from one sample in a study of cytomegalovirus exposure and HLA in healthy donors. Clones were read by immunoSEQ multiplex PCR, and TCRdb kept only the in-frame ones, dropping some. The sample lists more than 85,000 clones; around 74% were seen once. Sequenced input: PBMCs. The source of these receptors is a male donor in good health and CMV-seropositive. The CDR3 runs from the conserved cysteine through the conserved F or W. D genes are given only for firm matches. The size of a clone is reported for some rows only, either as once, few or many, or as a class for expanded clones.

abundance: NA
d_gene: TRBD1
j_gene: TRBJ2-1
v_gene: TRBV7-8
CDR3aa: CASSGLGGAYNEQFF
CDR3nt: TGTGCCAGCAGTGGTCTAGGGGGCGCCTACAATGAGCAGTTCTTC

abundance: NA
d_gene: TRBD2
j_gene: TRBJ2-2
v_gene: TRBV7-2
CDR3aa: CASSLDGTSGRVGELFF
CDR3nt: TGTGCCAGCAGCTTAGATGGGACTAGCGGGCGGGTAGGGGAGCTGTTTTTT

abundance: NA
d_gene: NA
j_gene: TRBJ2-2
v_gene: TRBV28
CDR3aa: CASRPRRLGATGELFF
CDR3nt: TGTGCCAGCAGACCACGGCGACTGGGGGCCACCGGGGAGCTGTTTTTT

abundance: NA
d_gene: TRBD1
j_gene: TRBJ2-3
v_gene: TRBV2
CDR3aa: CASRDRDGRDTQYF
CDR3nt: TGTGCCAGCAGGGACAGGGACGGGCGGGATACGCAGTATTTT

abundance: NA
d_gene: NA
j_gene: TRBJ1-3
v_gene: TRBV13
CDR3aa: CASSLGGAGNTIYF
CDR3nt: TGTGCCAGCAGCTTGGGGGGTGCTGGAAACACCATATATTTT

abundance: NA
d_gene: NA
j_gene: TRBJ1-6
v_gene: TRBV6-5
CDR3aa: CASSYDTGGWSPLHF
CDR3nt: TGTGCCAGCAGTTACGACACTGGTGGGTGGTCACCCCTCCACTTT

abundance: NA
d_gene: TRBD2
j_gene: TRBJ2-3
v_gene: TRBV12-5
CDR3aa: CASGLGDTSGSTDTQYF
CDR3nt: TGTGCTAGTGGTTTGGGAGACACTAGCGGAAGCACAGATACGCAGTATTTT

abundance: NA
d_gene: TRBD1
j_gene: TRBJ2-7
v_gene: TRBV5-6
CDR3aa: CASSLTGLYEQYF
CDR3nt: TGTGCCAGCAGCCTGACAGGGCTCTACGAGCAGTACTTC

abundance: NA
d_gene: TRBD1
j_gene: TRBJ1-2
v_gene: TRBV19
CDR3aa: CASTLLTGGQDGYTF
CDR3nt: TGTGCCAGTACCCTACTTACAGGGGGCCAGGATGGCTACACCTTC

abundance: few
d_gene: NA
j_gene: TRBJ1-5
v_gene: TRBV7-8
CDR3aa: CASSLLDSSNQPQHF
CDR3nt: TGTGCCAGCAGCTTACTCGACAGTTCGAATCAGCCCCAGCATTTT

abundance: NA
d_gene: TRBD2
j_gene: TRBJ2-5
v_gene: TRBV5-4
CDR3aa: CASSLDVGGGQETQYF
CDR3nt: TGTGCCAGCAGCTTGGACGTTGGGGGGGGACAAGAGACCCAGTACTTC

abundance: NA
d_gene: TRBD2
j_gene: TRBJ2-3
v_gene: TRBV9
CDR3aa: CASSGPGLAITDTQYF
CDR3nt: TGTGCCAGCAGCGGGCCGGGACTAGCAATCACAGATACGCAGTATTTT

abundance: NA
d_gene: NA
j_gene: TRBJ1-4
v_gene: TRBV7-9
CDR3aa: CASSTRVRNEKLFF
CDR3nt: TGTGCCAGCAGCACTCGGGTTAGGAATGAAAAACTGTTTTTT

abundance: NA
d_gene: NA
j_gene: TRBJ1-1
v_gene: TRBV5-1
CDR3aa: CASSTPGHLNTEAFF
CDR3nt: TGCGCCAGCAGCACCCCGGGACACCTGAACACTGAAGCTTTCTTT

abundance: NA
d_gene: NA
j_gene: TRBJ1-1
v_gene: TRBV29-1
CDR3aa: CSVVRETEAFF
CDR3nt: TGCAGCGTTGTCAGGGAAACTGAAGCTTTCTTT

abundance: NA
d_gene: NA
j_gene: TRBJ1-5
v_gene: TRBV2
CDR3aa: CASSRGGSSNQPQHF
CDR3nt: TGTGCCAGCAGCAGAGGAGGGTCAAGCAATCAGCCCCAGCATTTT

abundance: NA
d_gene: NA
j_gene: TRBJ2-7
v_gene: TRBV19
CDR3aa: CASSSEGGLRGEQYF
CDR3nt: TGTGCCAGTAGCTCGGAGGGCGGTCTAAGGGGTGAGCAGTACTTC

abundance: NA
d_gene: TRBD2
j_gene: TRBJ2-1
v_gene: TRBV6-1
CDR3aa: CASKVLGLGPNEQFF
CDR3nt: TGTGCCAGCAAAGTCCTGGGACTAGGGCCCAATGAGCAGTTCTTC

abundance: medium-sized
d_gene: TRBD1
j_gene: TRBJ1-2
v_gene: TRBV2
CDR3aa: CASTLLRQGGNYGYTF
CDR3nt: TGTGCCAGCACCCTACTTCGACAGGGTGGGAACTATGGCTACACCTTC

abundance: NA
d_gene: TRBD1
j_gene: TRBJ1-4
v_gene: TRBV19
CDR3aa: CASSVGQADFGSNEKLFF
CDR3nt: TGTGCCAGTAGTGTGGGACAGGCTGATTTCGGATCTAATGAAAAACTGTTTTTT

abundance: NA
d_gene: NA
j_gene: TRBJ2-1
v_gene: TRBV19
CDR3aa: CASSMSFLGDEQFF
CDR3nt: TGTGCCAGTAGTATGAGCTTTCTAGGGGATGAGCAGTTCTTC

abundance: NA
d_gene: NA
j_gene: TRBJ1-5
v_gene: TRBV12-5
CDR3aa: CASGISGNQPQHF
CDR3nt: TGTGCTAGTGGTATCTCCGGCAATCAGCCCCAGCATTTT

abundance: NA
d_gene: TRBD1
j_gene: TRBJ1-6
v_gene: TRBV7-9
CDR3aa: CASSLGQKNSPLHF
CDR3nt: TGTGCCAGCAGCCTGGGACAGAAGAATTCACCCCTCCACTTT

abundance: NA
d_gene: NA
j_gene: TRBJ1-6
v_gene: TRBV5-1
CDR3aa: CASSLNSYYNSPLHF
CDR3nt: TGCGCCAGCAGCTTGAACAGCTACTATAATTCACCCCTCCACTTT

abundance: NA
d_gene: NA
j_gene: TRBJ2-7
v_gene: TRBV5-6
CDR3aa: CASSLASQGYEQYF
CDR3nt: TGTGCCAGCAGCTTGGCCTCACAGGGCTACGAGCAGTACTTC

abundance: NA
d_gene: TRBD1
j_gene: TRBJ1-2
v_gene: TRBV5-1
CDR3aa: CASSYGQGASGYTF
CDR3nt: TGCGCCAGCAGCTATGGACAGGGAGCTAGTGGCTACACCTTC

abundance: NA
d_gene: TRBD2
j_gene: TRBJ2-1
v_gene: TRBV7-2
CDR3aa: CASSYSAGSSYNEQFF
CDR3nt: TGTGCCAGCAGCTATTCAGCGGGGAGCTCCTACAATGAGCAGTTCTTC

abundance: once
d_gene: NA
j_gene: TRBJ1-4
v_gene: TRBV5-1
CDR3aa: CAPDSDPEKLFF
CDR3nt: TGCGCCCCCGACAGTGACCCTGAAAAACTGTTTTTT

abundance: once
d_gene: NA
j_gene: TRBJ1-4
v_gene: TRBV6-5
CDR3aa: CASSSPPAEPRKLFF
CDR3nt: TGTGCCAGCAGTTCCCCCCCGGCAGAGCCGCGGAAACTGTTTTTT

abundance: NA
d_gene: NA
j_gene: TRBJ1-1
v_gene: TRBV9
CDR3aa: CASSTPRGGGEAFF
CDR3nt: TGTGCCAGCAGCACCCCCCGGGGGGGTGGAGAAGCTTTCTTT

abundance: NA
d_gene: NA
j_gene: TRBJ2-5
v_gene: TRBV14
CDR3aa: CASSQGYGDQETQYF
CDR3nt: TGTGCCAGCAGCCAAGGGTACGGGGACCAAGAGACCCAGTACTTC

abundance: NA
d_gene: NA
j_gene: TRBJ2-1
v_gene: TRBV20-1
CDR3aa: CSPDRHEQFF
CDR3nt: TGCAGTCCAGACAGACATGAGCAGTTCTTC

abundance: NA
d_gene: TRBD1
j_gene: TRBJ1-1
v_gene: TRBV4-1
CDR3aa: CASSQDSDRRNTEAFF
CDR3nt: TGCGCCAGCAGCCAAGATTCGGACAGGAGGAACACTGAAGCTTTCTTT

abundance: NA
d_gene: TRBD1
j_gene: TRBJ1-5
v_gene: TRBV2
CDR3aa: CASGGQGDQPQHF
CDR3nt: TGTGCCAGCGGAGGACAGGGGGATCAGCCCCAGCATTTT

abundance: NA
d_gene: NA
j_gene: TRBJ2-7
v_gene: TRBV10-1
CDR3aa: CASSESVSSYEQYF
CDR3nt: TGCGCCAGCAGTGAGTCAGTGAGCTCCTACGAGCAGTACTTC

abundance: NA
d_gene: TRBD2
j_gene: TRBJ2-5
v_gene: TRBV6-5
CDR3aa: CASSISGGRETQYF
CDR3nt: TGTGCCAGCAGTATCTCGGGGGGGCGGGAGACCCAGTACTTC

abundance: few
d_gene: NA
j_gene: TRBJ1-3
v_gene: TRBV7-2
CDR3aa: CASSYREIGNTIYF
CDR3nt: TGTGCCAGCAGCTACAGGGAGATCGGAAACACCATATATTTT

abundance: NA
d_gene: NA
j_gene: TRBJ2-7
v_gene: TRBV30
CDR3aa: CAWRIKGRVCEQYF
CDR3nt: TGTGCCTGGAGAATCAAGGGCAGGGTCTGCGAGCAGTACTTC

abundance: few
d_gene: NA
j_gene: TRBJ1-1
v_gene: TRBV5-5
CDR3aa: CASSLATQGEAFF
CDR3nt: TGTGCCAGCAGCTTGGCGACACAGGGTGAAGCTTTCTTT

abundance: NA
d_gene: TRBD1
j_gene: TRBJ2-2
v_gene: TRBV9
CDR3aa: CASSVQGATGELFF
CDR3nt: TGTGCCAGCAGCGTACAGGGGGCAACCGGGGAGCTGTTTTTT

abundance: NA
d_gene: TRBD1
j_gene: TRBJ2-7
v_gene: TRBV7-2
CDR3aa: CASSFNRGDEQYF
CDR3nt: TGTGCCAGCAGCTTCAACAGGGGCGACGAGCAGTACTTC